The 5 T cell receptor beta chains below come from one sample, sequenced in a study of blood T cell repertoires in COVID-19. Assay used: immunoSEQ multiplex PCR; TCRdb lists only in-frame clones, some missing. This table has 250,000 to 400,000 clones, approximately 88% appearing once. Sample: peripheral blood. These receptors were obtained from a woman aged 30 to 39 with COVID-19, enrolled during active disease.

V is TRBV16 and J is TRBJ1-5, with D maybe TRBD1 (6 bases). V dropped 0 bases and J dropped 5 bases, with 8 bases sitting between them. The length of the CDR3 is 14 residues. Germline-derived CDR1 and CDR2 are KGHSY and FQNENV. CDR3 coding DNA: TGTGCCAGCAGCCAATCATCAGGGGATCAGCCCCAGCATTTT. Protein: CASSQSSGDQPQHF.

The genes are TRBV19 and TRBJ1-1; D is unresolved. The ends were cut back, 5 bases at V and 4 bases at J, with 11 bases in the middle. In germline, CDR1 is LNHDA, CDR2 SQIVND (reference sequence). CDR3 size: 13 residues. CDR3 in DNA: TGTGCCAGTAGTCGGCGGCGCCCCACTGAAGCTTTCTTT. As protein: CASSRRRPTEAFF. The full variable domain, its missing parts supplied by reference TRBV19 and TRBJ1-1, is DGGITQSPKYLFRKEGQNVTLSCEQNLNHDAMYWYRQDPGQGLRLIYYSQIVNDFQKGDIAEGYSVSREKKESFPLTVTSAQKNPTAFYLCASSRRRPTEAFFGQGTRLTVV.

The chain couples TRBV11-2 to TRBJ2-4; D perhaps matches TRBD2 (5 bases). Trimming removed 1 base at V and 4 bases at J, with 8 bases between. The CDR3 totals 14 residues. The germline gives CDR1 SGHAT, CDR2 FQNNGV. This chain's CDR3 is CASSLAPGKNIQYF. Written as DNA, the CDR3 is TGTGCCAGCAGCTTAGCTCCGGGAAAAAACATTCAGTACTTC.

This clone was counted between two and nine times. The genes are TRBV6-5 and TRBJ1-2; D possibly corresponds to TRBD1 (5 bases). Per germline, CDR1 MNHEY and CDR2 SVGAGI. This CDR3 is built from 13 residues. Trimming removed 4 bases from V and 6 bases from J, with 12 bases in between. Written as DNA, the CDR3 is TGTGCCAGCAGTTCCCCCGGGGGGGATGGCTACACCTTC. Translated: CASSSPGGDGYTF.

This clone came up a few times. CDR3 bases: TGTGCCAGCAGCTTAGTGGGACTAGCGGGGGGCGGTTATGTCGGGGAGCTGTTTTTT. It yields the protein CASSLVGLAGGGYVGELFF. This chain links TRBV7-8 with TRBJ2-2; 15 nucleotides agree with TRBD2. V lost 1 base and J lost 7; bases outside the gene matches: 10. Germline-derived CDR1 and CDR2 are SGHVS and FQNEAQ. The CDR3 is 19 amino acids.